This TCR beta chain is from a study of identical twins. This clonotype was picked up a small number of times. Trimming took off 0 bases at V and 10 bases at J, with 22 bases between the two ends. This CDR3 comprises 16 residues. Germline V gives CDR1 SGHRS, CDR2 YFSETQ. Each CDR3 protein gets one entry after TCRdb re-called the 5' RACE reads with MiXCR. The top ten hold approximately 8.8% of the sample, which has about 250,000 distinct CDR3 sequences, around 15% seen once. The specimen sequenced was memory (CD45RO+) T cells sorted from blood. J is TRBJ1-1 and V is TRBV5-1; possibly TRBD1 for D (5 bases). This TCR was recovered from a young woman in good health. The CDR3 is CASSLAGNRGALGAFF. The CDR3 nucleotides read TGCGCCAGCAGCTTGGCCGGGAATAGGGGTGCCCTCGGAGCTTTCTTT. The entire variable domain, with the rest obtained from reference TRBV5-1 and TRBJ1-1, is as follows: KAGVTQTPRYLIKTRGQQVTLSCSPISGHRSVSWYQQTPGQGLQFLFEYFSETQRNKGNFPGRFSGRQFSNSRSEMNVSTLELGDSALYLCASSLAGNRGALGAFFGQGTRLTVV.